What follows are 27 T cell receptor beta chains derived from one specimen sequenced in a study of blood T cell repertoires in COVID-19. Assay: immunoSEQ multiplex PCR; the TCRdb copy retains only in-frame clones and omits some. The sample comprises about 40,000 clones, more than 75% of which are singletons, and roughly 13% rests with the top ten. The sequenced sample consisted of peripheral blood. The source is a human donor in a cohort sampled during active COVID-19.

The V and J genes are TRBV6-5 and TRBJ1-5; maybe TRBD1 (6 bases). The CDR3 runs to 13 residues. Germline V gene lookup returns CDR1 MNHEY and CDR2 SVGAGI. The V and J ends lost 5 bases and 9 bases respectively, with 14 bases between them. The CDR3 here is CASSLDRSRPQHF. The CDR3 DNA follows: TGTGCCAGCAGTCTTGACAGGTCGAGGCCCCAGCATTTT.

CDR3 sequence (DNA): TGTGCCAGCAGCTTAGGCCCGGGACAGGCGTACGAGCAGTACTTC. This encodes CASSLGPGQAYEQYF. This chain joins TRBV7-6 and TRBJ2-7; 8 bases align to TRBD1. This CDR3 spans 15 amino acids. The V segment lost 1 base and the J segment 4 bases; nucleotides outside the gene matches: 6. Per germline, CDR1 SGHVS and CDR2 FNYEAQ.

The CDR3 bases are TGCGCCAGCAGGGGACAGGGCGGTGAGCAGTTCTTC. As protein: CASRGQGGEQFF. V and J are TRBV10-1 and TRBJ2-1; TRBD1 aligns across 9 bases. V lost 6 bases and J lost 9; bases outside the gene matches: 3. The CDR3 runs to 12 residues. Germline V lookup: CDR1 WNHNN, CDR2 SYGVQD (reference sequence).

V usage is TRBV27 and J usage is TRBJ2-7; TRBD1 matches at 8 bases. This CDR3 contains 13 residues. CDR1 MNHEY and CDR2 SMNVEV come from the germline V gene (reference sequence). V trimming: 4 bases; J trimming: 3 bases; junction bases outside the gene matches: 2. CDR3 nucleotides: TGTGCCAGCAGTTGGACAGGGAACTACGAGCAGTACTTC. Amino acid sequence: CASSWTGNYEQYF.

The V and J genes are TRBV4-1 and TRBJ2-1; tentative D call: TRBD2 (6 bases). V lost 0 bases and J 6 bases, leaving 12 bases between the germline ends. This CDR3 is built from 15 residues. CDR1 is MGHRA and CDR2 is YSYEKL in the germline V gene. CDR3 nucleotides: TGCGCCAGCAGCCAAGAAGGGCGGGGCACCAATGAGCAGTTCTTC. This codes for CASSQEGRGTNEQFF.

The chain is built from TRBV7-8 and TRBJ2-3, with no clear D. The V gene's germline CDR1 is SGHVS and CDR2 FQNEAQ. Trimming took off 6 bases at V and 5 bases at J, with 12 bases between the two ends. The CDR3 consists of 13 residues. CDR3 in amino acids: CASSDRRVDTQYF. The CDR3 region has the DNA TGTGCCAGCAGTGATCGCCGGGTAGATACGCAGTATTTT.

This chain joins TRBV2 and TRBJ1-1; 8 bases are a match to TRBD1. CDR1 is SNHLY, CDR2 FYNNEI, per germline. The CDR3 loop spans 16 amino acids. Losses at the gene ends were 6 bases for V and 1 base for J; bases not matched to a gene: 10. The CDR3 sequence is CASRDLDRVKNTEAFF. The CDR3 nucleotides are TGTGCCAGCAGGGACCTGGACAGGGTAAAGAACACTGAAGCTTTCTTT.

The rearrangement links TRBV9 to TRBJ2-1; 10 bases align to TRBD2. This CDR3 spans 15 amino acids. Germline CDR1 and CDR2: SGDLS and YYNGEE. V was clipped by 6 bases and J by 1 base; unmatched bases: 4. CDR3 bases: TGTGCCAGCACCACTAGCGGGGTGTCCTACAATGAGCAGTTCTTC. Encoded protein: CASTTSGVSYNEQFF.

The rearrangement links TRBV7-6 to TRBJ1-3; weak D call: TRBD1 (6 bases). This CDR3 comprises 15 residues. V was trimmed by 5 bases and J by 1 base, leaving 12 bases between them. CDR1 SGHVS and CDR2 FNYEAQ come from the germline V gene. CDR3 nucleotides: TGTGCCAGCAGCCAGGGGTCCCTTTCTGGAAACACCATATATTTT. Amino acid sequence: CASSQGSLSGNTIYF.

V is TRBV29-1 and J is TRBJ2-3; 7 nucleotides line up with TRBD2. V dropped 0 bases and J dropped 1; count of bases not matched to a gene: 1. The CDR3 is 14 amino acids. Germline lookup yields CDR1 SQVTM and CDR2 ANQGSEA. CDR3 residues: CSVEDRGGTDTQYF. In DNA form, the CDR3 reads TGCAGCGTTGAAGATCGGGGGGGCACAGATACGCAGTATTTT.

The V call is TRBV12-3 or TRBV12-4, the J call TRBJ1-6, with D possibly being TRBD1 (5 bases). The CDR3 loop spans 12 amino acids. With 6 bases removed from V and 9 bases from J, the gap between germline ends came to 9 bases. In DNA form, the CDR3 reads TGTGCCAGCAGAAGACAGTTTTCACCCCTCCACTTT. Protein: CASRRQFSPLHF.

This sequence joins TRBV29-1 and TRBJ2-7; D is perhaps TRBD2 (6 bases). CDR1 SQVTM and CDR2 ANQGSEA come from the germline V gene. There are 14 residues in the CDR3. V lost 1 base and J lost 3, with 13 bases in between. The CDR3 coding sequence is TGCAGCGTTGAAGTGGTCCGGGGGAGCTACGAGCAGTACTTC. This codes for CSVEVVRGSYEQYF.

As concerns this clone: A junction boundary mismatches the germline segment, possibly from a read error. This rearrangement joins TRBV5-5 to TRBJ1-1; D is perhaps TRBD1 (5 bases). The length of the CDR3 is 13 residues. The germline CDR1 and CDR2 sequences are SGHKS and YYEKEE (reference sequence). CDR3 bases: TGTGCCAGCAGCTCAAAGCCCTCCGTGGGGCGCATTTTT. It encodes CASSSKPSVGRIF.

The chain has TRBV2 and TRBJ1-4; 9 bases line up with TRBD1. Germline CDR1 SNHLY, CDR2 FYNNEI. The CDR3 covers 13 residues. The junction had 3 bases not matched to a gene; V was cut back by 6 bases and J by 7 bases. This CDR3 reads CASRLTGGEKLFF. CDR3 coding DNA: TGTGCCAGCAGGCTGACAGGGGGTGAAAAACTGTTTTTT.

The table lists this clone with a few counts. The rearrangement links TRBV19 to TRBJ2-3, with 8 bases matching TRBD1. Germline loops: CDR1 LNHDA, CDR2 SQIVND (reference sequence). V shed 1 base and J 7 bases; nucleotides not matched to a gene: 4. The CDR3 is 14 amino acids. CDR3 loop: CASSIGQGANTQYF. The CDR3 nucleotides read TGTGCCAGTAGTATAGGCCAGGGGGCAAATACGCAGTATTTT. Looking up the rest from reference TRBV19 and TRBJ2-3 gives the full variable domain: DGGITQSPKYLFRKEGQNVTLSCEQNLNHDAMYWYRQDPGQGLRLIYYSQIVNDFQKGDIAEGYSVSREKKESFPLTVTSAQKNPTAFYLCASSIGQGANTQYFGPGTRLTVL.

The chain couples TRBV19 to TRBJ2-5; 10 bases line up with TRBD1. J lost 5 bases, V lost 6 bases, and 12 bases had no gene match. This CDR3 spans 16 amino acids. CDR1 and CDR2 (germline): LNHDA, SQIVND (reference sequence). The CDR3 DNA reads TGTGCCAGTAGCGGTCGCAGGACAGGGGGGCGGGAGACCCAGTACTTC. It specifies CASSGRRTGGRETQYF.

The chain is built from TRBV4-1 and TRBJ2-5, with a tentative D call TRBD2 (5 bases). This CDR3 comprises 15 residues. V lost 0 bases to trimming and J lost 2 bases, with 10 bases between them. The germline CDR1 and CDR2 sequences are MGHRA and YSYEKL. The DNA of the CDR3 is TGCGCCAGCAGCCAAGATACCGGGGTTCAAGAGACCCAGTACTTC. Its protein is CASSQDTGVQETQYF.

V and J are TRBV5-6 and TRBJ1-2, with 8 bases aligning to TRBD1. The germline V gene encodes CDR1 SGHDT and CDR2 YYEEEE. The V gene end was trimmed by 2 bases and the J gene end by 5 bases; junction bases not matched to a gene: 8. The CDR3 consists of 15 residues. CDR3 sequence (DNA): TGTGCCAGCAGCTTTACGGGACAGGTTCTATATGGCTACACCTTC. Its protein product is CASSFTGQVLYGYTF.

The chain carries TRBV5-8 and TRBJ1-2; no clear D gene. Trimming took off 0 bases at V and 8 bases at J, with 14 bases between the two ends. Germline V gives CDR1 SGHTS, CDR2 YDEGEE. The CDR3 runs to 14 residues. The CDR3 sequence: CASSLGRAVAGYTF. CDR3 nucleotide sequence: TGTGCCAGCAGCTTGGGGAGGGCGGTGGCCGGCTACACCTTC.

The chain is built from TRBV7-3 and TRBJ1-3; no firm D call. The length of the CDR3 is 15 residues. The V end was cut by 5 bases, the J end by 1 base, with 12 bases between. The germline CDR1 and CDR2 sequences are SGHTA and FQGTGA. In nucleotides, the CDR3 is TGTGCCAGCAGCCGTAACCCGGGTTCTGGAAACACCATATATTTT. Amino acids: CASSRNPGSGNTIYF.

V is TRBV7-7 and J is TRBJ2-7; 8 bases are a match to TRBD2. V lost 6 bases to trimming and J lost 0 bases; unmatched junction nucleotides: 10. CDR3 size: 16 residues. Germline assignment: CDR1 SSHAT and CDR2 FNYEAQ (reference sequence). This CDR3 reads CASRRTSRFSSYEQYF. For the CDR3, the DNA is TGTGCCAGCAGGAGGACTAGCCGGTTTAGCTCCTACGAGCAGTACTTC.

This clone appeared once. The CDR3, as DNA: TGTGCCAGCAGCTACGGGGATACGCAGTATTTT. The encoded protein is CASSYGDTQYF. The chain employs TRBV5-4 and TRBJ2-3; D is undetermined. V was clipped by 3 bases and J by 6 bases, with 5 bases between them. The germline CDR1 and CDR2 sequences are SGHNT and YYREEE (reference sequence). The CDR3 consists of 11 residues.

CDR3 sequence (DNA): TGTGCCAGCAGCTCGAGGGCCAGCGAAACTGAAAAACTGTTTTTT. Translation gives CASSSRASETEKLFF. This chain connects TRBV7-6 to TRBJ1-4; the D is unclear. This CDR3 region has 15 residues. Trimming left V 4 bases short and J 7 bases short, with 16 bases between. CDR1 SGHVS and CDR2 FNYEAQ come from the germline V gene.

The chain uses TRBV5-1 and TRBJ1-2, with 10 bases that match TRBD1. The CDR3 has 17 residues. The junction had 9 bases not matched to a gene; V was cut back by 4 bases and J by 0 bases. The germline V gene encodes CDR1 SGHRS and CDR2 YFSETQ. CDR3 amino acids: CASSRQGATLANYGYTF. DNA for the CDR3: TGCGCCAGCAGCAGACAGGGGGCGACCTTAGCTAACTATGGCTACACCTTC.

This chain uses TRBV6-6 with TRBJ2-2; D may be TRBD2 (5 bases). Trimming removed 7 bases at V and 2 bases at J, with 11 bases between. The CDR3 is 14 amino acids. Germline-derived CDR1 and CDR2 are MNHNY and SVGAGI (reference sequence). The CDR3 DNA sequence: TGTGCCAGCATCAGGTCGGGAAACACCGGGGAGCTGTTTTTT. Its translation: CASIRSGNTGELFF.

The chain is built from TRBV27 and TRBJ1-5; a weak D match, TRBD1 (5 bases). Trimming took off 2 bases at V and 4 bases at J, with 18 bases between the two ends. The V gene's germline CDR1 is MNHEY and CDR2 SMNVEV (reference sequence). The CDR3 covers 17 residues. The CDR3: CASSLKGPGFGNQPQHF. In DNA form, the CDR3 reads TGTGCCAGCAGTTTAAAGGGCCCAGGGTTTGGGAATCAGCCCCAGCATTTT.

V gene TRBV7-3 combines with J gene TRBJ2-1; maybe TRBD2 (5 bases). CDR1 is SGHTA and CDR2 is FQGTGA in the germline V gene. Trimming shortened V by 5 bases and J by 10 bases, and 12 bases separated the two germline ends. This CDR3 is built from 12 residues. The CDR3 DNA follows: TGTGCCAGCAGCCAAACTTCGGGGGAGCAGTTCTTC. This translates into CASSQTSGEQFF.